The T cell receptor beta chain described here comes from a study of neurological immune-mediated disorders. Across the whole study: The roughly 34 multiple sclerosis patients comprised some 31 relapsing-remitting and 3 secondary progressive cases. Study results and caveats: The multiple sclerosis repertoire cluster had no clinical or MRI correlate. On phylogenetic grouping, the repertoires of 18 of 34 multiple sclerosis patients fell within one related-CDR3 cluster, constituting a possible signature.

Germline V gene data show CDR1 as LGHNA and CDR2 as YSLEER. This CDR3 has 16 residues. With 5 bases clipped from V and 1 base from J, the junction kept 6 bases outside the gene matches. TCRdb fed the 5' RACE reads into MiXCR, producing one record per CDR3 protein. The sample consists of approximately 130,000 distinct CDR3 sequences, roughly 3.2% of them appearing once. The table lists this clonotype with many counts. What it binds is unknown. The TCR originated in a woman aged 25-40 years with multiple sclerosis. The source material was PBMCs. The chain employs TRBV4-3 and TRBJ2-2; 8 nucleotides agree with TRBD2. This CDR3 is CASSFGLAGNTGELFF. As DNA, the CDR3 is TGCGCCAGCAGCTTTGGGCTAGCGGGGAACACCGGGGAGCTGTTTTTT.